Listed below are T cell receptor beta chains from one sample, sequenced in a study of T cell responses to AZD1222 COVID-19 vaccine. Profiled with immunoSEQ multiplex PCR; TCRdb holds only in-frame clones, not every one. This table has around 130,000 clones, roughly 86% appearing once. The specimen was peripheral blood, collected 28 days after the second AZD1222 dose. All receptors come from an adult who received the AZD1222 COVID-19 vaccine. Each CDR3 is given without its conserved first and last residue. Expanded clones are given a class, and other clones once, few, many or no size at all.

>.|TRBV19|12
ASSMSRGSDGYT
>.|TRBV3-1/TRBV3-2|15
ASSQDRRPTGNYGYT
>.|TRBV3-1/TRBV3-2|15
ASSQVWQGSYNSPLH
>.|TRBV7-2|12
ASSLEGSRGGYT
>once|TRBV6-2/TRBV6-3|12
ASSYSPMNTEAF
>.|TRBV27|13
ASSLSDGGNQPQH
>few|TRBV5-1|12
ASSVRGPNTEAF
>.|TRBV5-5|16
ASSLGPSGRALGDTQY
>few|TRBV6-1|16
ASSEGDRGTLKDQPQH
>.|TRBV2|14
ASRRKDRATNEKLF
>few|TRBV5-1|11
ASSFRDLETQY
>.|TRBV5-5|12
ASSSWGAQETQY
>.|TRBV12-3/TRBV12-4|11
ASSLADPYGYT
>.|TRBV5-4|13
ASSFPQGVNTEAF
>.|TRBV2|13
ASSGQGGRNQPQH
>.|TRBV3-1/TRBV3-2|11
ASSQSDGQPQH
>.|TRBV28|14
ASSSTGAVSGNTIY
>.|TRBV4-1|12
ASKIRDGNEKLF
>once|TRBV19|12
ASSIQGRTDTQY
>.|TRBV7-8|13
ASSDRGHRTPPLH
>.|TRBV5-1|13
ASSSGPTSQNTQY
>.|TRBV30|11
AWSVQDHQPQH
>.|TRBV18|14
ASSLADLEGGQPQH
>.|TRBV11-3|12
ASSLVGTVYGYT
>.|TRBV4-3|13
ASSQEGREDNEQF